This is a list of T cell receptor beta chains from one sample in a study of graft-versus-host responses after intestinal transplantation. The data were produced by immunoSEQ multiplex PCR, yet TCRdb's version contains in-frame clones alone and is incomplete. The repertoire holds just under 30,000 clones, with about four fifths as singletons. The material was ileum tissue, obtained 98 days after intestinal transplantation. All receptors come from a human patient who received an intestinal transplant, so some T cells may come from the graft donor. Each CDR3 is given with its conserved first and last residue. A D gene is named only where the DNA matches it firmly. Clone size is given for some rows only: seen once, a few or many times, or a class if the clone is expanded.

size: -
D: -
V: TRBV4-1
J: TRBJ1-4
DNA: TGCGCCAGCAGCCCCGCCCCGGGAGCCACTAATGAAAAACTGTTTTTT
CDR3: CASSPAPGATNEKLFF

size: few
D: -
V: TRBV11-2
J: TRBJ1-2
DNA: TGTGCCAGCAGCGCGGATAGATATGGCTACACCTTC
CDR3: CASSADRYGYTF

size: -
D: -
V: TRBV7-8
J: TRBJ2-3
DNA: TGTGCCAGCAGCTCTTACCTCTACACAGATACGCAGTATTTT
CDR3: CASSSYLYTDTQYF

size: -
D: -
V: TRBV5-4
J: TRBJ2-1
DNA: TGTGCCAGCAGCTTGCAATACAATGAGCAGTTCTTC
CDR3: CASSLQYNEQFF

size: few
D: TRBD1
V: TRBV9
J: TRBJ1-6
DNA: TGTGCCAGCAGCGTAGGGTCAGGGGGTTATTCACCCCTCCACTTT
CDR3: CASSVGSGGYSPLHF

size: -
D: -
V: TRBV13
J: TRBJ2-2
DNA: TGTGCCAGCAGCCCACTGACAGAAAACACCGGGGAGCTGTTTTTT
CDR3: CASSPLTENTGELFF

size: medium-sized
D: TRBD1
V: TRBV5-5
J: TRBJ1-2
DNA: TGTGCCAGTCGCCTTACTGGGGGACAGGGTCCTTATGGCTACACCTTC
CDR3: CASRLTGGQGPYGYTF

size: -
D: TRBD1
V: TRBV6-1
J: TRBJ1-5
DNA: TGTGCCAGCAGTGCGTGGCGTGACAGGGGCCGGAGCAATCAGCCCCAGCATTTT
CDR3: CASSAWRDRGRSNQPQHF

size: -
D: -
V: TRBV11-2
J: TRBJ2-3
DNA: TGTGCCAGCAGCTTTAACCGGGACTCACTCTCTAGCACAGATACGCAGTATTTT
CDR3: CASSFNRDSLSSTDTQYF

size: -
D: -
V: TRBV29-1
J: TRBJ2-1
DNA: TGCAGCGTCCGAGGGGCGGGGGACAGCACCTACAATGAGCAGTTCTTC
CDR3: CSVRGAGDSTYNEQFF

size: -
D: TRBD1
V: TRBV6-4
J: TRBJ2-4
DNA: TGTGCCAGCAGATATGGGAACCGGGACAGGGGGCTAAACATTCAGTACTTC
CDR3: CASRYGNRDRGLNIQYF

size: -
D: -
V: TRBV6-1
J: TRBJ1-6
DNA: TGTGCCAGCAGCGGACCGGGGACACCCCTCCACTTT
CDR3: CASSGPGTPLHF

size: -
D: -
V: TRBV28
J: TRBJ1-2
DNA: TGTGCCGGCCGTGGGTTTGAGGCTGGAGGCTACACCTTC
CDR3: CAGRGFEAGGYTF

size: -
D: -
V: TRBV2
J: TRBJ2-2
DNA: TGTGCCAGCAGTGCACTCGGGACGGGGACCGGGGAGCTGTTTTTT
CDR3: CASSALGTGTGELFF

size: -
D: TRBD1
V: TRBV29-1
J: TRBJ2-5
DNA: TGCAGCGTTGAGGGACAGGGTCAAGAGACCCAGTACTTC
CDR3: CSVEGQGQETQYF

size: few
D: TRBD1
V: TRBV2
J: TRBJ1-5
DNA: TGTGCCAGCAGAGGGACAGATCATAGCAATCAGCCCCAGCATTTT
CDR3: CASRGTDHSNQPQHF

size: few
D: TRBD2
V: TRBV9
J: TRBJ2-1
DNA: TGTGCCAGCAGCTCGAGGACTAGCGGGGTGAAAAATGAGCAGTTCTTC
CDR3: CASSSRTSGVKNEQFF

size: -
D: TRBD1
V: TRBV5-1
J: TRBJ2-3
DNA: TGCGCCAGCAGCCGTGACAGGGCGGCACCAGATACGCAGTATTTT
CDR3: CASSRDRAAPDTQYF

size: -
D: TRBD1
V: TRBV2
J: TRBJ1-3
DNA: TGTGCCAGCAGTGAAGGTAGACAGGGTTTGAGAAACACCATATATTTT
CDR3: CASSEGRQGLRNTIYF

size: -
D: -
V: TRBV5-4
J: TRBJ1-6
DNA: TGTGCCAGCAGCTTGTTCAGGCCCACAAGCTCCTATAATTCACCCCTCCACTTT
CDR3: CASSLFRPTSSYNSPLHF

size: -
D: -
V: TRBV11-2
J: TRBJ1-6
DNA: TGTGCCAGCAGCTTCGTCCGGGGTCCACCCCTCCACTTT
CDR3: CASSFVRGPPLHF

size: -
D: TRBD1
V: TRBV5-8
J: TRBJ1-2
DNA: TGTGCCAGCAGCTGGGACAGCTCTAACTATGGCTACACCTTC
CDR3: CASSWDSSNYGYTF

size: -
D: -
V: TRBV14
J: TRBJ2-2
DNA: TGTGCCAGCAGCCCCGGTTGGGGGGCCGGGGAGCTGTTTTTT
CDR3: CASSPGWGAGELFF

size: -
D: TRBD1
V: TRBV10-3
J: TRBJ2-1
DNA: TGTGCCATCAGTGAGACCCTTGGGGACAGCCCAGCAGTGGGGTTCTTC
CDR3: CAISETLGDSPAVGFF

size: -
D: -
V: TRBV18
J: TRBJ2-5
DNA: TGTGCCAGCTCACCGAAGCTAGCGATACAAGAGACCCAGTACTTC
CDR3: CASSPKLAIQETQYF

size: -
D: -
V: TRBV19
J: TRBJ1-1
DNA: TGTGCCAGTAGTATAGAAAAGGATGGCCCCCCGGGAGCTTTCTTT
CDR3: CASSIEKDGPPGAFF

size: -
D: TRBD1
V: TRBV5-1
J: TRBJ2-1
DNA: TGCGCCAGCAGCCCGACGGGACAGTACAATGAGCAGTTCTTC
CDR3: CASSPTGQYNEQFF

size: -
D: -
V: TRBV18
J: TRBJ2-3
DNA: TGTGCCAGCTCTCCTGGGGAGTGGGGAAGCACAGATACGCAGTATTTT
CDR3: CASSPGEWGSTDTQYF

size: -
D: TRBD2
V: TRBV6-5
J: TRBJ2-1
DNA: TGTGCCAGCGGTTTGCTAGCGGGGCGAGATGAGCAGTTCTTC
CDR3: CASGLLAGRDEQFF

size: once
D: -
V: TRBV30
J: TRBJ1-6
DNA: TGTGCCTTTACTCGGGGCAGGCCTAATAATTCACCCCTCCACTTT
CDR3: CAFTRGRPNNSPLHF

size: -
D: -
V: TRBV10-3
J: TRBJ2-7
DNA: TGTGCCATCAGCGTAAAGGAGGGCGAGCAGTACTTC
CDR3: CAISVKEGEQYF

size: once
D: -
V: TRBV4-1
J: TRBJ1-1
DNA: TGCGCCAGCAGCCATTACCACGGACAGCCAAAGACTGAAGCTTTCTTT
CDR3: CASSHYHGQPKTEAFF

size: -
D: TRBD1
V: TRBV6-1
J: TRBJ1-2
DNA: TGTGCCAGCAGTGAAGGAGGACAGGGGTATGGCTACACCTTC
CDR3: CASSEGGQGYGYTF

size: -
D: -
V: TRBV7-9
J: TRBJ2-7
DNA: TGTGCCAGCAGCCCCCGCCCAGGGGAAGGCTCCTACGAGCAGTACTTC
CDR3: CASSPRPGEGSYEQYF

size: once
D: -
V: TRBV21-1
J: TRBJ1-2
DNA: TGTGCCAGCAGCAAAGAGATCAGGGAAGACCTACTCTATGGCTACACCTTC
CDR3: CASSKEIREDLLYGYTF

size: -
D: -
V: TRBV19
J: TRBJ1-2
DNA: TGTGCCAGTAGTATGTATAGGGGCGATGGCTACACCTTC
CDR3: CASSMYRGDGYTF

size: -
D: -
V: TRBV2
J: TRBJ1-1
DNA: TGTGCCAGCGAGGGGGACACTGAAGCTTTCTTT
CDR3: CASEGDTEAFF

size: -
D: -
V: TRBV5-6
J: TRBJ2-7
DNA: TGTGCCAGCAGCTTGGCAGGGGCCGAGCAGTACTTC
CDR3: CASSLAGAEQYF

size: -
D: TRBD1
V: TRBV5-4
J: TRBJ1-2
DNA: TGTGCCAGCAGCTTGGCCCGACAGGGGGCCAACTATGGCTACACCTTC
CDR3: CASSLARQGANYGYTF

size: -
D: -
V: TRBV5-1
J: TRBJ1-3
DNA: TGCGCCAGCAGCTTGTCATTTTCCACAGAAGCAGATGGAAACACCATATATTTT
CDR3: CASSLSFSTEADGNTIYF

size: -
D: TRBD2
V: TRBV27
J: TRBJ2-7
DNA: TGTGCCAGCAGGACTAGCGACTACGAGCAGTACTTC
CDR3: CASRTSDYEQYF

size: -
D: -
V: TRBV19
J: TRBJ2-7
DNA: TGTGCCAGTAGGGGAACAACTACCTACGAGCAGTACTTC
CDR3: CASRGTTTYEQYF

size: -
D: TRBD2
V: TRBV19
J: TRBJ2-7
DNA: TGTGCCAGTAGTCAATCTAGCGGGGGGGCCTACGAGCAGTACTTC
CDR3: CASSQSSGGAYEQYF